The 21 T cell receptor beta chains below come from one sample, sequenced in a study of CD8 T cells in Susac syndrome. Random-hexamer reverse transcription was applied to roughly 0.45 to 1 ug RNA. TCRdb passed the immunoSEQ multiplex PCR reads through MiXCR, listing each CDR3 protein once. The sample has under 200,000 distinct CDR3 sequences; around 94% are singletons. Sequencing was carried out using CD4+ T cells from PBMCs. The receptors derive from a human donor with Susac syndrome.

The gene calls are TRBV27 and TRBJ2-5; D call uncertain. The CDR3 runs 12 residues. Trimming shortened V by 5 bases and J by 7 bases, and 11 bases separated the two germline ends. Looked up from germline, CDR1 is MNHEY and CDR2 is SMNVEV (reference sequence). CDR3 loop: CASSPRRGTQYF. DNA of the CDR3: TGTGCCAGCAGTCCACGGCGTGGGACCCAGTACTTC.

The V call is TRBV18, the J call TRBJ2-7, with D possibly matching TRBD1 (5 bases). Trimming removed 5 bases at V and 6 bases at J, with 14 bases between. The V gene's germline CDR1 is KGHSH and CDR2 LQKENI. The CDR3 runs to 13 residues. CDR3 DNA: TGTGCCAGCTCATCCGACAGTCTGGGCGAGCAGTACTTC. Translating gives CASSSDSLGEQYF.

The chain carries TRBV20-1 and TRBJ2-3; TRBD2 matches at 9 bases. CDR3 size: 14 residues. Per the germline V gene, CDR1 is DFQATT and CDR2 is SNEGSKA (reference sequence). V lost 3 bases to trimming and J lost 4 bases; unmatched junction nucleotides: 5. CDR3 DNA: TGCAGTGCTAGGGGTGCGGGGGGGCCAGATACGCAGTATTTT. The encoded protein is CSARGAGGPDTQYF.

J is TRBJ2-3 and V is TRBV6-6, with D possibly being TRBD1 (6 bases). CDR1 is MNHNY, CDR2 SVGAGI, per germline (reference sequence). The CDR3 spans 15 residues. The ends were cut back, 6 bases at V and 0 bases at J, with 13 bases in the middle. The CDR3: CASRYRVESTDTQYF. The CDR3 DNA reads as TGTGCCAGCAGGTACAGGGTGGAGAGCACAGATACGCAGTATTTT.

The J gene is TRBJ2-2, the V gene TRBV3-1; TRBD2 aligns across 7 bases. The V gene's germline CDR1 is LGHDT and CDR2 YNNKEL (reference sequence). This CDR3 has 16 amino acids. The ends lost 3 bases at V and 1 base at J; junction bases unmatched: 5. The CDR3 here is CASSHLVAGNTGELFF. CDR3 DNA sequence: TGTGCCAGCAGCCACTTGGTAGCGGGGAACACCGGGGAGCTGTTTTTT.

This chain connects TRBV14 to TRBJ2-5; 8 bases fit TRBD2. CDR1 and CDR2 from the germline V gene are SGHDN and FVKESK. Germline trimming cut 1 base from V and 0 bases from J; bases unmatched to any gene: 4. The CDR3 length is 16 residues. The CDR3 coding sequence is TGTGCCAGCAGCCAAGTAGCTAGCGGGTACCAAGAGACCCAGTACTTC. Protein product: CASSQVASGYQETQYF.

The chain couples TRBV5-4 to TRBJ1-2, with unresolved D. This CDR3 is 11 amino acids long. The germline V and J ends were trimmed by 6 bases and 9 bases, with 12 bases remaining between them. Germline CDR1 and CDR2: SGHNT and YYREEE (reference sequence). The CDR3 coding sequence is TGTGCCAGCACCTCTCGGTATAGCTACACCTTC. Its translation is CASTSRYSYTF.

The rearrangement joins TRBV29-1 to TRBJ1-4; TRBD1 matches at 10 bases. Germline loops: CDR1 SQVTM, CDR2 ANQGSEA. The CDR3 runs to 13 residues. The junction had 2 bases not matched to a gene; V was cut back by 6 bases and J by 4 bases. This CDR3 reads CSVRDRGNEKLFF. The CDR3 coding sequence is TGCAGCGTCCGGGACAGGGGTAATGAAAAACTGTTTTTT.

The CDR3, as DNA: TGTGCCAGCAGTTCCATGACAGGGATGAACACTGAAGCTTTCTTT. Amino acid sequence: CASSSMTGMNTEAFF. The chain joins TRBV12-3 or TRBV12-4 to TRBJ1-1; 7 bases are shared with TRBD1. The CDR3 covers 15 residues. The V gene end was trimmed by 4 bases and the J gene end by 0 bases; junction bases not matched to a gene: 5.

The chain joins TRBV5-1 to TRBJ2-7, with D hard to call. V was shortened by 4 bases and J by 3 bases, with 11 bases between the two germline ends. The germline CDR1 and CDR2 sequences are SGHRS and YFSETQ. The CDR3 runs 13 residues. The CDR3 reads CASSVPASYEQYF. The CDR3 region has the DNA TGCGCCAGCAGCGTGCCGGCGAGCTACGAGCAGTACTTC.

The rearrangement uses TRBV9 and TRBJ2-5; 7 bases are a match to TRBD2. The V segment lost 1 base and the J segment 4 bases; nucleotides outside the gene matches: 7. Looked up from germline, CDR1 is SGDLS and CDR2 is YYNGEE. The CDR3 extends over 15 amino acids. The CDR3 is CASSVSQRGRETQYF. The CDR3 bases are TGTGCCAGCAGCGTAAGTCAGCGGGGCCGAGAGACCCAGTACTTC.

This rearrangement joins TRBV29-1 to TRBJ1-2; D perhaps matches TRBD1 (6 bases). The CDR3 spans 13 residues. Germline loops: CDR1 SQVTM, CDR2 ANQGSEA. V lost 3 bases to trimming and J lost 8 bases, with 16 bases between them. The CDR3 spells CSVETLGALGYTF. The CDR3 bases are TGCAGCGTTGAGACGCTGGGGGCATTAGGCTACACCTTC.

The count of this clonotype is one. The chain has TRBV11-1 and TRBJ2-5; the D gene is possibly TRBD1 (5 bases). This CDR3 has 15 amino acids. Trimming stripped 1 base from V and 0 bases from J, with 9 bases between. The germline V gene has CDR1 SGHAT and CDR2 FQDESV (reference sequence). CDR3 sequence: CASSLGQTYQETQYF. In DNA form, the CDR3 reads TGTGCCAGCAGCTTAGGACAGACGTACCAAGAGACCCAGTACTTC. Combining the CDR3 with reference TRBV11-1 and TRBJ2-5 gives the whole variable domain EAEVAQSPRYKITEKSQAVAFWCDPISGHATLYWYRQILGQGPELLVQFQDESVVDDSQLPKDRFSAERLKGVDSTLKIQPAELGDSAMYLCASSLGQTYQETQYFGPGTRLLVL.

This clonotype showed up just once. This chain connects TRBV11-1 to TRBJ1-4; D unresolved. The CDR3 contains 12 residues. The germline V gene has CDR1 SGHAT and CDR2 FQDESV (reference sequence). Trimming stripped 2 bases from V and 10 bases from J, with 8 bases between. The CDR3, as DNA: TGTGCCAGCAGCTTATTCGTTGGAAAACTGTTTTTT. It specifies CASSLFVGKLFF.

J is TRBJ1-6 and V is TRBV2; a possible D gene is TRBD1 (6 bases). This CDR3 is built from 14 residues. V gave up 2 bases and J gave up 9 bases, with 11 bases separating them. The germline gives CDR1 SNHLY, CDR2 FYNNEI. The CDR3 sequence: CASSERRGRSPLHF. In DNA, the CDR3 is TGTGCCAGCAGTGAACGGCGGGGGCGTTCACCCCTCCACTTT.

This clonotype was found once. The CDR3 spells CSVGGVSAGYTF. In nucleotides, the CDR3 is TGCAGCGTCGGGGGGGTGTCTGCTGGCTACACCTTC. The V and J genes are TRBV29-1 and TRBJ1-2, with D perhaps TRBD1 (5 bases). The CDR3 is 12 amino acids. Between the trimmed V and J ends, which lost 6 bases and 7 bases, there was a span of 15 bases. The germline V gene has CDR1 SQVTM and CDR2 ANQGSEA.

This clonotype occurred once. J is TRBJ2-1 and V is TRBV7-3, with D possibly TRBD2 on 7 matching bases. V was pared by 5 bases and J by 9 bases, with 14 bases between. From germline, CDR1 is SGHTA and CDR2 FQGTGA. This CDR3 is built from 13 residues. The CDR3 here is CASSPNREGEQFF. Here the CDR3 DNA reads TGTGCCAGCAGCCCAAACAGGGAGGGTGAGCAGTTCTTC.

This sequence joins TRBV18 and TRBJ2-1; no reliable D call. The CDR3 consists of 15 residues. Germline V gene lookup returns CDR1 KGHSH and CDR2 LQKENI. V lost 2 bases to trimming and J lost 4 bases, with 12 bases between them. As DNA, the CDR3 is TGTGCCAGCTCACCATTGAACGGAAGGTACAATGAGCAGTTCTTC. This sequence encodes CASSPLNGRYNEQFF. Filled out from reference TRBV18 and TRBJ2-1, the complete variable domain reads NAGVMQNPRHLVRRRGQEARLRCSPMKGHSHVYWYRQLPEEGLKFMVYLQKENIIDESGMPKERFSAEFPKEGPSILRIQQVVRGDSAAYFCASSPLNGRYNEQFFGPGTRLTVL.

V usage is TRBV6-2 or TRBV6-3 and J usage is TRBJ1-1, with D maybe TRBD1 (5 bases). CDR1 MNHEY and CDR2 SVGEGT come from the germline V gene. V lost 5 bases and J 6 bases, leaving 13 bases between the germline ends. The CDR3 extends over 13 amino acids. The chain's CDR3 is CASSPWGEAEAFF. The CDR3 DNA reads TGTGCCAGCAGTCCGTGGGGGGAGGCTGAAGCTTTCTTT.

Written as DNA, the CDR3 is TGTGCCAGCAGCTTAGCGACCGACGAGCAGTACTTC. Amino acids: CASSLATDEQYF. The chain combines TRBV11-2 with TRBJ2-7, with D uncertain. The germline V and J ends were trimmed by 1 base and 5 bases, with 6 bases remaining between them. The germline V gene has CDR1 SGHAT and CDR2 FQNNGV. The CDR3 spans 12 residues.

The chain employs TRBV6-2 or TRBV6-3 and TRBJ2-3, with TRBD2 matching over 7 bases. The CDR3 contains 15 residues. V shed 5 bases, J shed 2 bases, and the junction held 7 bases outside the gene matches. Germline V gene data show CDR1 as MNHEY and CDR2 as SVGEGT. CDR3 sequence (DNA): TGTGCCAGCAGTCGCTTTAGCGGGCTCACAGATACGCAGTATTTT. Amino acids: CASSRFSGLTDTQYF.